This T cell receptor beta chain was obtained from a study of cytomegalovirus exposure and HLA in healthy donors. Overall study context: An earlier analysis identified 120 million or so unique TCR beta sequences in some 180 million T cells. Study-level points and caveats: A later analysis associated under 20,000 TCR beta sequences with HLA alleles at a 0.05 false discovery rate. Cytomegalovirus status was reportedly diagnosed by the classifier with high specificity and sensitivity. Beyond CMV serostatus, there was no information to go on about immune exposure.

The CDR3 loop spans 17 amino acids. Germline CDR1 is MDHEN and CDR2 is SYDVKM. With 2 bases clipped from V and 0 bases from J, the junction kept 8 bases outside the gene matches. Details on this clone: Its antigen is not known.

The PCR had 60 Vbeta and 13 Jbeta primers. Profiling relied on immunoSEQ multiplex PCR, and the TCRdb table lists in-frame clones only, not all of them. The sample contains some 130,000 clones, less than 85% of which appear only once. Sequencing was done on a sample of PBMCs. The TCR comes from a man in his forties in good health and CMV-seronegative. The chain couples TRBV28 to TRBJ2-3, with 7 nucleotides matching TRBD1. Here the CDR3 reads CASSLPRDRESTDTQYF. In nucleotides, the CDR3 is TGTGCCAGCAGTTTACCCAGGGACAGAGAGAGCACAGATACGCAGTATTTT.